Each of the 30 T cell receptor beta chains below was sequenced from the same sample in a study of blood T cell repertoires in COVID-19. Sequenced by immunoSEQ multiplex PCR; TCRdb stores in-frame clones only, minus some. The data contain 45,000 to 60,000 clones, around 81% of them singletons. Specimen: peripheral blood. The receptors were sampled from an elderly man with COVID-19, enrolled during active disease.

This chain joins TRBV12-3 or TRBV12-4 and TRBJ2-7; D is ambiguous. The CDR3 runs to 13 residues. Trimming removed 7 bases from V and 3 bases from J, with 13 bases in between. The CDR3 coding sequence is TGTGCCAGCACTATGGGTAGCCGCTACGAGCAGTACTTC. Its protein product is CASTMGSRYEQYF.

This chain uses TRBV5-1 with TRBJ2-3, with 9 bases that match TRBD2. V lost 2 bases, J lost 2 bases, and 3 bases stayed unmatched. This CDR3 is 15 amino acids long. Germline V gene lookup returns CDR1 SGHRS and CDR2 YFSETQ. DNA of the CDR3: TGCGCCAGCAGCTTACCTAGCGGGAACACAGATACGCAGTATTTT. Protein sequence: CASSLPSGNTDTQYF.

There are a few counts of this clone. The chain carries TRBV2 and TRBJ1-2; unclear D gene. The germline V gene has CDR1 SNHLY and CDR2 FYNNEI. This CDR3 is built from 13 residues. Trimming stripped 5 bases from V and 0 bases from J, with 7 bases between. CDR3: CASSSETNYGYTF. The CDR3, as DNA: TGTGCCAGCAGTTCGGAGACTAACTATGGCTACACCTTC.

The chain couples TRBV21-1 to TRBJ2-1; TRBD2, the D gene given by the table, was not confirmed from the DNA. TRBV21-1 is flagged as a pseudogene. This CDR3 comprises 17 residues. The CDR3, as DNA: TGTGCCAGCAGCAAACTCCCTGGGCGGGAGGGACCCAATGAGCAGTTCTTC. This sequence encodes CASSKLPGREGPNEQFF.

This clone came up once. The V and J genes are TRBV10-3 and TRBJ1-4; no definite D call. The CDR3 is 14 residues long. CDR1 and CDR2 (germline): ENHRY, SYGVKD. Between the trimmed V and J ends, which lost 6 bases and 0 bases, there was a span of 8 bases. The CDR3 sequence is CAISEDTTNEKLFF. CDR3 nucleotide sequence: TGTGCCATCAGCGAAGACACAACTAATGAAAAACTGTTTTTT.

This rearrangement joins TRBV5-1 to TRBJ1-2, with TRBD1 matching 7 bases. With V trimmed by 0 bases and J by 12 bases, 11 bases remained unmatched. CDR1 and CDR2 (germline): SGHRS, YFSETQ. CDR3 length equals 14 residues. Here the CDR3 reads CASSLGQGLLGNTF. DNA of the CDR3: TGCGCCAGCAGCTTGGGACAGGGCCTCCTCGGGAACACCTTC.

The V and J genes are TRBV7-8 and TRBJ1-2; unclear D gene. Germline CDR1 reads SGHVS; CDR2 reads FQNEAQ. V was pared by 0 bases and J by 3 bases, with 11 bases between. The CDR3 runs to 15 residues. The DNA for the CDR3 is TGTGCCAGCAGCTTAGCGAGGCGTCCCTACTATGGCTACACCTTC. Translating gives CASSLARRPYYGYTF.

The chain is built from TRBV7-3 and TRBJ2-6, with unresolved D. V was pared by 4 bases and J by 1 base, with 5 bases between. Looked up from germline, CDR1 is SGHTA and CDR2 is FQGTGA. The CDR3 spans 14 residues. The CDR3 is CASSSESGANVLTF. CDR3 DNA sequence: TGTGCCAGCAGCTCAGAATCTGGGGCCAACGTCCTGACTTTC.

V usage is TRBV14 and J usage is TRBJ1-2; D may be TRBD1 (5 bases). Germline V gene lookup returns CDR1 SGHDN and CDR2 FVKESK. The CDR3 extends over 15 amino acids. Between the trimmed V and J ends, which lost 4 bases and 1 base, there was a span of 13 bases. CDR3 region: CASSPRQTFNYGYTF. The CDR3 bases are TGTGCCAGCAGCCCTCGACAGACATTTAACTATGGCTACACCTTC.

V and J are TRBV15 and TRBJ1-1; D call uncertain. Trimming shortened V by 0 bases and J by 0 bases, and 5 bases separated the two germline ends. Germline V lookup: CDR1 LNHNV, CDR2 YYDKDF (reference sequence). The CDR3 has 14 residues. The CDR3 nucleotides read TGTGCCACCAGCAGAGATAACTTGAACACTGAAGCTTTCTTT. Residues: CATSRDNLNTEAFF. The entire variable domain, with the rest obtained from reference TRBV15 and TRBJ1-1, is as follows: DAMVIQNPRYQVTQFGKPVTLSCSQTLNHNVMYWYQQKSSQAPKLLFHYYDKDFNNEADTPDNFQSRRPNTSFCFLDIRSPGLGDTAMYLCATSRDNLNTEAFFGQGTRLTVV.

A few counts support this clone. The CDR3 nucleotides read TGTGCCAGCAGCGTCCGGGACTTTCAAGAGACCCAGTACTTC. Translation gives CASSVRDFQETQYF. This rearrangement joins TRBV5-4 to TRBJ2-5; D may be TRBD2 (6 bases). The CDR3 consists of 14 residues. Germline V gene data show CDR1 as SGHNT and CDR2 as YYREEE (reference sequence). Deletions cut 4 bases from V and 2 bases from J, with 12 bases between.

This chain's CDR3 is CASSWKAGGIMNTEAFF. CDR3 sequence (DNA): TGTGCCAGCAGTTGGAAGGCCGGGGGGATAATGAACACTGAAGCTTTCTTT. The genes are TRBV11-3 and TRBJ1-1; D might be TRBD1 (5 bases). The CDR3 has 17 residues. Germline V gene sequence: CDR1 SGHNT, CDR2 YENEEA. Trimming took off 6 bases at V and 0 bases at J, with 20 bases between the two ends.

The V and J genes are TRBV7-8 and TRBJ2-5; D remains unclear. The CDR3 runs 14 residues. CDR1 and CDR2 (germline): SGHVS, FQNEAQ. Trimming removed 5 bases from V and 5 bases from J, with 15 bases in between. The CDR3 region is CASSPGVGAETQYF. In DNA, the CDR3 is TGTGCCAGCAGCCCTGGAGTAGGCGCCGAGACCCAGTACTTC.

This chain links TRBV25-1 with TRBJ1-1; 9 bases match TRBD1. This CDR3 comprises 16 residues. Germline values: CDR1 MGHDK, CDR2 SYGVNS. V gave up 1 base and J gave up 3 bases; unmatched junction bases: 6. CDR3 DNA: TGTGCCAGCAGTGAATCAGGGACAGGGAAGGACACTGAAGCTTTCTTT. Translated: CASSESGTGKDTEAFF.

This clone was seen just once. The rearrangement links TRBV11-2 to TRBJ2-3; D gene ambiguous. Germline CDR1 is SGHAT and CDR2 is FQNNGV. The germline V and J ends were trimmed by 0 bases and 3 bases, with 7 bases remaining between them. The CDR3 sequence is 14 residues long. CDR3 nucleotide sequence: TGTGCCAGCAGCTTAGACAGGTCTACAGATACGCAGTATTTT. Protein sequence: CASSLDRSTDTQYF. The full variable domain, rest sourced from reference TRBV11-2 and TRBJ2-3, is EAGVAQSPRYKIIEKRQSVAFWCNPISGHATLYWYQQILGQGPKLLIQFQNNGVVDDSQLPKDRFSAERLKGVDSTLKIQPAKLEDSAVYLCASSLDRSTDTQYFGPGTRLTVL.

The chain joins TRBV5-6 to TRBJ2-5, with D maybe TRBD2 (7 bases). This CDR3 comprises 13 residues. Looked up from germline, CDR1 is SGHDT and CDR2 is YYEEEE. The V gene lost 9 bases and the J gene lost 5 bases, with 17 bases spanning the gap. CDR3 sequence reads: CATQTGGRETQYF. The CDR3 nucleotides are TGTGCCACGCAGACCGGGGGGCGGGAGACCCAGTACTTC.

The V and J genes are TRBV30 and TRBJ1-5; no clear D gene. CDR3 length: 16 residues. The V end lost 0 bases, the J end lost 0 bases, and 12 bases lay between the germline ends. Germline lookup yields CDR1 GTSNPN and CDR2 SVGIG (reference sequence). In nucleotides, the CDR3 is TGTGCCTGGAGTGTTAGTACAGCCCTTAGCAATCAGCCCCAGCATTTT. Protein: CAWSVSTALSNQPQHF.

The rearrangement uses TRBV27 and TRBJ1-2; tentative D call: TRBD1 (5 bases). CDR1 is MNHEY, CDR2 SMNVEV, per germline (reference sequence). The CDR3 runs to 14 residues. Between the trimmed V and J ends, which lost 2 bases and 7 bases, there was a span of 14 bases. The CDR3 loop reads CASSLAGRRGGYTF. The CDR3 coding sequence is TGTGCCAGCAGTTTAGCAGGACGGAGGGGTGGCTACACCTTC.

The rearrangement uses TRBV6-2 or TRBV6-3 and TRBJ1-1; D is possibly TRBD1 (5 bases). Between the trimmed V and J ends, which lost 5 bases and 10 bases, there was a span of 14 bases. This CDR3 has 12 amino acids. Per germline, CDR1 MNHEY and CDR2 SVGEGT. The CDR3 region has the DNA TGTGCCAGCAGTCGCACAGGTTTGGGAGCTTTCTTT. Translated: CASSRTGLGAFF.

The rearrangement uses TRBV29-1 and TRBJ2-5; 10 bases are shared with TRBD2. Germline V CDR1 and CDR2: SQVTM, ANQGSEA. Losses at the gene ends were 3 bases for V and 5 bases for J; bases not matched to a gene: 9. This CDR3 spans 15 amino acids. For the CDR3, the DNA is TGCAGCGTTGACACGCCTAGCGGGAGTTGGGAGACCCAGTACTTC. As protein: CSVDTPSGSWETQYF. The full variable domain, rest sourced from reference TRBV29-1 and TRBJ2-5, is SAVISQKPSRDICQRGTSLTIQCQVDSQVTMMFWYRQQPGQSLTLIATANQGSEATYESGFVIDKFPISRPNLTFSTLTVSNMSPEDSSIYLCSVDTPSGSWETQYFGPGTRLLVL.

The genes are TRBV7-8 and TRBJ1-6; 9 nucleotides agree with TRBD1. Unmatched junction bases numbered 11, after V lost 5 bases and J lost 9 bases. CDR3 length equals 16 residues. Germline CDR1 is SGHVS and CDR2 is FQNEAQ. The DNA of the CDR3 is TGTGCCAGCAGCCTTCAACCGGGACAGGGCGGTTCACCCCTCCACTTT. It encodes CASSLQPGQGGSPLHF. Full variable domain (remainder filled in from reference TRBV7-8 and TRBJ1-6): GAGVSQSPRYKVAKRGQDVALRCDPISGHVSLFWYQQALGQGPEFLTYFQNEAQLDKSGLPSDRFFAERPEGSVSTLKIQRTQQEDSAVYLCASSLQPGQGGSPLHFGNGTRLTVT.

The J gene is TRBJ1-2, the V gene TRBV19; TRBD1 matches at 8 bases. The CDR3 is made up of 16 amino acids. Trimming at V came to 0 bases and at J to 1 base, leaving 4 bases not matched to a gene. CDR1 is LNHDA and CDR2 is SQIVND in the germline V gene (reference sequence). The CDR3: CASSIDFGQGNYGYTF. Written as DNA, the CDR3 is TGTGCCAGTAGTATAGATTTCGGACAGGGTAACTATGGCTACACCTTC.

The chain links TRBV7-8 to TRBJ2-5; the D gene is possibly TRBD2 (7 bases). Per the germline V gene, CDR1 is SGHVS and CDR2 is FQNEAQ. The CDR3 extends over 16 amino acids. V was cut by 2 bases and J by 1 base, with 14 bases left in between. The CDR3 sequence is CASSLIGGGVQETQYF. The DNA of the CDR3 is TGTGCCAGCAGCTTAATCGGAGGGGGGGTCCAAGAGACCCAGTACTTC.

The chain links TRBV29-1 to TRBJ1-2; unclear D gene. The V end lost 3 bases, the J end lost 8 bases, and 16 bases lay between the germline ends. The CDR3 spans 13 residues. The germline V gene encodes CDR1 SQVTM and CDR2 ANQGSEA. The CDR3 DNA sequence: TGCAGCGTTGATGGGCAGAGGGCTGGGGGCTACACCTTC. Translating gives CSVDGQRAGGYTF. The full variable domain, its missing parts supplied by reference TRBV29-1 and TRBJ1-2, is SAVISQKPSRDICQRGTSLTIQCQVDSQVTMMFWYRQQPGQSLTLIATANQGSEATYESGFVIDKFPISRPNLTFSTLTVSNMSPEDSSIYLCSVDGQRAGGYTFGSGTRLTVV.

This clone showed up just once. The genes are TRBV9 and TRBJ2-1, with 9 bases identical to TRBD2. J lost 7 bases, V lost 3 bases, and 5 bases had no gene match. The germline V gene encodes CDR1 SGDLS and CDR2 YYNGEE. The CDR3 loop spans 14 amino acids. The CDR3 DNA reads TGTGCCAGCAGCGGCGGGGGGGCCAAGAATGAGCAGTTCTTC. Translating it yields CASSGGGAKNEQFF.

This chain joins TRBV2 and TRBJ1-5, with a tentative D call TRBD1 (6 bases). The V gene lost 1 base and the J gene lost 0 bases, with 16 bases spanning the gap. The CDR3 runs 18 residues. Germline CDR1 SNHLY, CDR2 FYNNEI. In DNA, the CDR3 is TGTGCCAGCAGTGAAGGACAGGAAAGGGGTTATAGCAATCAGCCCCAGCATTTT. It is translated as CASSEGQERGYSNQPQHF.

This sequence joins TRBV11-2 and TRBJ2-1; D is possibly TRBD2 (5 bases). Trimming removed 2 bases at V and 8 bases at J, with 16 bases between. Germline V gene lookup returns CDR1 SGHAT and CDR2 FQNNGV. The CDR3 is 15 residues long. The CDR3 here is CASSLIAPEVDEQFF. The CDR3 DNA is TGTGCCAGCAGCTTAATAGCGCCGGAGGTCGATGAGCAGTTCTTC.

J is TRBJ2-1 and V is TRBV30; 7 nucleotides match TRBD2. In germline, CDR1 is GTSNPN, CDR2 SVGIG (reference sequence). The CDR3 loop spans 15 amino acids. V shed 0 bases and J 5 bases; nucleotides not matched to a gene: 7. As DNA, the CDR3 is TGTGCCTGGAGTGTAATCGGGGGGAGTGACAATGAGCAGTTCTTC. This encodes CAWSVIGGSDNEQFF.

The V and J genes are TRBV9 and TRBJ1-3, with 9 bases identical to TRBD1. Losses at the gene ends were 4 bases for V and 0 bases for J; bases not matched to a gene: 8. CDR1 is SGDLS, CDR2 YYNGEE, per germline. CDR3 length: 17 amino acids. DNA for the CDR3: TGTGCCAGCAGCCAATGGGACAGGGCTAGCTCTGGAAACACCATATATTTT. Its translation: CASSQWDRASSGNTIYF.

The gene calls are TRBV4-1 and TRBJ2-7, with 10 bases matching TRBD2. The CDR3 covers 15 residues. V lost 5 bases and J lost 2; bases outside the gene matches: 6. CDR1 and CDR2 from the germline V gene are MGHRA and YSYEKL. The CDR3 region has the DNA TGCGCCAGCAGCTACTTAGCGGGGGGAACCTACGAGCAGTACTTC. Its translation: CASSYLAGGTYEQYF.